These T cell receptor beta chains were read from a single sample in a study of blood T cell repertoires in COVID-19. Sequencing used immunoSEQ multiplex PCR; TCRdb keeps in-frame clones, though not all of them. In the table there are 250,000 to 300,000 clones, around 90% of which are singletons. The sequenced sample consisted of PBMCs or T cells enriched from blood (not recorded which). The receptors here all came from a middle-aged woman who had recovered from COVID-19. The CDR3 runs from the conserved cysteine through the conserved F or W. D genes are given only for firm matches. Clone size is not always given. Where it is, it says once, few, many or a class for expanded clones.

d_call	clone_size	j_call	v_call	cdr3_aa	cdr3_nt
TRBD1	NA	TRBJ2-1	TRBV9	CASSTTGGLFVEQFF	TGTGCCAGCAGTACGACAGGGGGCCTCTTTGTTGAGCAGTTCTTC
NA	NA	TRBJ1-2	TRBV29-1	CSARQENYGYTF	TGCAGCGCCCGACAGGAAAACTATGGCTACACCTTC
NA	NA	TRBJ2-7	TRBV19	CASSKDSSYEQYF	TGTGCCAGTAGTAAAGACAGCTCCTACGAGCAGTACTTC
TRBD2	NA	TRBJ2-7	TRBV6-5	CASTTGEGSYEQYF	TGTGCCAGCACCACTGGGGAGGGTTCTTACGAGCAGTACTTC
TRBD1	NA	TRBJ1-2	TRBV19	CASSPGGRSGGQYYGYTF	TGTGCCAGTAGCCCTGGCGGTCGTTCAGGGGGCCAATACTATGGCTACACCTTC
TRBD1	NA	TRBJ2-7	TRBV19	CASRKQGHYEQYF	TGTGCCAGTAGGAAACAGGGGCACTACGAGCAGTACTTC
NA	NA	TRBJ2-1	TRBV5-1	CASSLGSGDEQFF	TGCGCCAGCAGCTTGGGTTCAGGGGATGAGCAGTTCTTC
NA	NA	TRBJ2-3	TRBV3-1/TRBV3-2	CASSQGRADTQYF	TGTGCCAGCAGCCAAGGCCGAGCAGATACGCAGTATTTT
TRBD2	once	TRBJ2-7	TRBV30	CAWSSLAGYYEQYF	TGTGCCTGGAGCTCACTAGCGGGGTACTACGAGCAGTACTTC
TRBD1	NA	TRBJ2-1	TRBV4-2	CASSQETGSSYNEQFF	TGTGCCAGCAGCCAGGAGACAGGGAGCTCCTACAATGAGCAGTTCTTC
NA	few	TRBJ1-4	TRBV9	CASSVSGPNEKLFF	TGTGCCAGCAGCGTATCAGGGCCTAATGAAAAACTGTTTTTT
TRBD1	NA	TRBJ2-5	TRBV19	CASSALYRDSQETQYF	TGTGCCAGTAGTGCCCTCTACCGGGACAGCCAAGAGACCCAGTACTTC
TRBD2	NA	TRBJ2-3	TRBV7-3	CASSLRPAPSGSVDTQYF	TGTGCCAGCAGCTTAAGGCCGGCCCCTAGCGGGAGTGTAGATACGCAGTATTTT
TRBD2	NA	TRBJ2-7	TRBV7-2	CASSLEGTSGRRNEQYF	TGTGCCAGCAGCTTAGAAGGGACTAGCGGGAGGAGGAACGAGCAGTACTTC
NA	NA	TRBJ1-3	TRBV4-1	CASSQATGISGNTIYF	TGCGCCAGCAGCCAGGCTACAGGAATCTCTGGAAACACCATATATTTT
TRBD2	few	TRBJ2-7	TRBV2	CASTGPGTSGSGSSYEQYF	TGTGCCAGCACTGGCCCAGGGACTAGCGGGAGCGGGAGCTCCTACGAGCAGTACTTC
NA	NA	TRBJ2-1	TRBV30	CAWSVLGGSSYNEQFF	TGTGCCTGGAGTGTACTTGGTGGGAGCTCCTACAATGAGCAGTTCTTC
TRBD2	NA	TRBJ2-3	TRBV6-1	CASSETGLAGGSTDTQYF	TGTGCCAGCAGTGAAACAGGGCTAGCGGGAGGAAGCACAGATACGCAGTATTTT
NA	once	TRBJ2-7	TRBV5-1	CASSLDPLVYEQYF	TGCGCCAGCAGCTTGGACCCCCTAGTATACGAGCAGTACTTC
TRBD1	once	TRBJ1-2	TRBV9	CASSRQGGYTF	TGTGCCAGTAGCCGACAGGGGGGCTACACCTTC
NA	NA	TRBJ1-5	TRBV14	CASSRSSNQPQHF	TGTGCCAGCAGCCGCAGTAGCAATCAGCCCCAGCATTTT
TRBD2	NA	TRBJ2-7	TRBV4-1	CASSQDSGRANEQYF	TGCGCCAGCAGCCAAGACTCCGGGAGGGCGAACGAGCAGTACTTC
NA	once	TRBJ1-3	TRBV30	CAWSVLNTIYF	TGTGCCTGGAGTGTACTAAACACCATATATTTT
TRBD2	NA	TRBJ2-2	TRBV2	CASRAGGWHGELFF	TGTGCCAGCAGGGCGGGAGGGTGGCACGGGGAGCTGTTTTTT
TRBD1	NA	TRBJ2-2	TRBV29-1	CSVVRGRTGELFF	TGCAGCGTCGTCAGGGGGCGGACCGGGGAGCTGTTTTTT
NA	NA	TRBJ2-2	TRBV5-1	CASSLAGTRNTGELFF	TGCGCCAGCAGCCTGGCCGGGACTCGGAACACCGGGGAGCTGTTTTTT
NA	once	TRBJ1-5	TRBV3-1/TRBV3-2	CASSLHRARQPQHF	TGTGCCAGCAGCCTCCACAGGGCCAGGCAGCCCCAGCATTTT
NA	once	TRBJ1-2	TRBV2	CASSEQGLTGYTF	TGTGCCAGCAGTGAACAGGGGTTAACGGGCTACACCTTC
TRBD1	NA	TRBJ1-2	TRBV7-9	CASSLWDRVNYGYTF	TGTGCCAGCAGCTTATGGGACAGGGTTAACTATGGCTACACCTTC
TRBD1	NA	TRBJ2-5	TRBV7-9	CASSLQGAGETQYF	TGTGCCAGCAGCCTGCAGGGGGCGGGGGAGACCCAGTACTTC